Following are 24 T cell receptor beta chains from one sample sequenced in a study of T cell changes during pregnancy in multiple sclerosis. This table comes from immunoSEQ multiplex PCR, and its TCRdb copy is limited to in-frame clones, with some not included. Altogether under 50,000 clones are present, just over 90% being singletons, with the ten largest covering 3.5% to 5%. The material sequenced was CD8+ T cells from peripheral blood mononuclear cells, taken after pregnancy. Receptor source: a female donor with multiple sclerosis, enrolled in a pregnancy study.

This clone was counted a single time. The V call is TRBV4-1, the J call TRBJ2-5; D call uncertain. Trimming stripped 1 base from V and 7 bases from J, with 10 bases between. The CDR3 has 13 amino acids. The germline V gene encodes CDR1 MGHRA and CDR2 YSYEKL. The CDR3 region has the DNA TGCGCCAGCAGCCAAGGGGCCCTTGCGACCCAGTACTTC. The encoded protein is CASSQGALATQYF.

V is TRBV5-1 and J is TRBJ2-7, with TRBD2 identical over 9 bases. Trimming at V came to 4 bases and at J to 1 base, leaving 9 bases not matched to a gene. Looked up from germline, CDR1 is SGHRS and CDR2 is YFSETQ. This CDR3 comprises 16 residues. CDR3 sequence (DNA): TGCGCCAGCAGCGGAACAGGACTAGCGATTTCCTACGAGCAGTACTTC. Protein: CASSGTGLAISYEQYF.

The gene calls are TRBV9 and TRBJ1-6; D is undetermined. Germline V lookup: CDR1 SGDLS, CDR2 YYNGEE. The CDR3 spans 15 residues. Trimming pared 0 bases from V and 0 bases from J, leaving 4 bases between. CDR3 loop: CASSVGSSYNSPLHF. The CDR3 DNA follows: TGTGCCAGCAGCGTAGGGAGCTCCTATAATTCACCCCTCCACTTT.

The genes are TRBV9 and TRBJ2-1, with D perhaps TRBD2 (7 bases). This CDR3 spans 15 amino acids. Per the germline V gene, CDR1 is SGDLS and CDR2 is YYNGEE. The V end was cut by 3 bases, the J end by 9 bases, with 19 bases between. The DNA for the CDR3 is TGTGCCAGCAGCGCCTCCGGGGGGACAATAGGTGAGCAGTTCTTC. Protein: CASSASGGTIGEQFF.

The J gene is TRBJ2-7, the V gene TRBV9, with D perhaps matching TRBD2 (6 bases). The CDR3 totals 14 residues. With 2 bases removed from V and 1 base from J, the gap between germline ends came to 10 bases. Germline CDR1 reads SGDLS; CDR2 reads YYNGEE. This CDR3 is CASSVATSSYEQYF. For the CDR3, the DNA is TGTGCCAGCAGCGTCGCGACTAGTTCCTACGAGCAGTACTTC.

This clone was counted a single time. The chain is built from TRBV5-6 and TRBJ1-1; D unresolved. Looked up from germline, CDR1 is SGHDT and CDR2 is YYEEEE. The CDR3 is 14 amino acids. With 0 bases removed from V and 2 bases from J, the gap between germline ends came to 8 bases. The DNA of the CDR3 is TGTGCCAGCAGCTTGGGGGCAGGCAACACTGAAGCTTTCTTT. Its protein is CASSLGAGNTEAFF.

V gene TRBV7-9 combines with J gene TRBJ2-1, with 8 bases fitting TRBD2. CDR3 length equals 16 residues. Germline loops: CDR1 SEHNR, CDR2 FQNEAQ (reference sequence). Trimming removed 5 bases from V and 2 bases from J; junction bases left unmatched: 8. CDR3 bases: TGTGCCAGCAGCCCTAATACTAGCGGACCCTACAATGAGCAGTTCTTC. It codes for CASSPNTSGPYNEQFF.

This clone appeared once. V and J are TRBV5-4 and TRBJ1-2, with TRBD1 as a possible D gene (5 bases). Germline CDR1 is SGHNT and CDR2 is YYREEE (reference sequence). This CDR3 has 13 residues. Trimming removed 0 bases from V and 4 bases from J, with 7 bases in between. The CDR3 reads CASSLAGGYGYTF. The CDR3 bases are TGTGCCAGCAGCTTGGCGGGGGGCTATGGCTACACCTTC.

The chain couples TRBV15 to TRBJ1-6, with 9 bases aligning to TRBD1. V lost 5 bases and J lost 7; bases outside the gene matches: 3. CDR3 length: 14 residues. Germline V gene data show CDR1 as LNHNV and CDR2 as YYDKDF (reference sequence). The CDR3 loop is CATSPGTGNSPLHF. The CDR3 DNA is TGTGCCACCAGCCCCGGGACAGGGAATTCACCCCTCCACTTT. Combining the CDR3 with reference TRBV15 and TRBJ1-6 gives the whole variable domain DAMVIQNPRYQVTQFGKPVTLSCSQTLNHNVMYWYQQKSSQAPKLLFHYYDKDFNNEADTPDNFQSRRPNTSFCFLDIRSPGLGDTAMYLCATSPGTGNSPLHFGNGTRLTVT.

The chain uses TRBV27 and TRBJ2-5; 9 bases align to TRBD1. This CDR3 has 13 amino acids. V trimming: 5 bases; J trimming: 8 bases; junction bases outside the gene matches: 6. From germline, CDR1 is MNHEY and CDR2 SMNVEV (reference sequence). CDR3 coding DNA: TGTGCCAGCAGTATACAGGGGGCCGGCACCCAGTACTTC. Protein product: CASSIQGAGTQYF.

The rearrangement uses TRBV19 and TRBJ1-1; D remains ambiguous. The germline CDR1 and CDR2 sequences are LNHDA and SQIVND (reference sequence). V was clipped by 6 bases and J by 5 bases, with 13 bases between them. The CDR3 contains 13 residues. As DNA, the CDR3 is TGTGCCAGTAGCCCCAAGTTCGGGACTGAAGCTTTCTTT. Residues: CASSPKFGTEAFF.

Written as DNA, the CDR3 is TGTGCCAGTAGTCACGACACCAAAGAGACCCAGTACTTC. Amino acid sequence: CASSHDTKETQYF. This rearrangement joins TRBV19 to TRBJ2-5; no definite D call. V lost 5 bases to trimming and J lost 3 bases, with 10 bases between them. Germline values: CDR1 LNHDA, CDR2 SQIVND (reference sequence). This CDR3 has 13 amino acids. Together with reference TRBV19 and TRBJ2-5, the CDR3 gives the full variable domain: DGGITQSPKYLFRKEGQNVTLSCEQNLNHDAMYWYRQDPGQGLRLIYYSQIVNDFQKGDIAEGYSVSREKKESFPLTVTSAQKNPTAFYLCASSHDTKETQYFGPGTRLLVL.

The J gene is TRBJ2-3, the V gene TRBV28, with D perhaps TRBD1 (6 bases). V was pared by 5 bases and J by 3 bases, with 9 bases between. This CDR3 has 13 amino acids. Germline V gene data show CDR1 as MDHEN and CDR2 as SYDVKM. CDR3 residues: CASSATGTDTQYF. CDR3 sequence (DNA): TGTGCCAGCAGTGCTACAGGGACAGATACGCAGTATTTT.

The V call is TRBV4-1, the J call TRBJ2-3; 13 bases line up with TRBD2. Looked up from germline, CDR1 is MGHRA and CDR2 is YSYEKL. The J segment lost 2 bases and the V segment lost 2 bases, leaving 4 bases of the junction unmatched. CDR3 size: 17 residues. The CDR3 coding sequence is TGCGCCAGCAGCCAAACGACTAGCGGGGGGTTCACAGATACGCAGTATTTT. Amino acid sequence: CASSQTTSGGFTDTQYF.

V and J are TRBV7-9 and TRBJ1-3; a weak D match, TRBD1 (6 bases). Germline V gene lookup returns CDR1 SEHNR and CDR2 FQNEAQ (reference sequence). Between the trimmed V and J ends, which lost 3 bases and 4 bases, there was a span of 16 bases. This CDR3 is built from 16 residues. The CDR3 loop is CASSFSGARVGNTIYF. The CDR3 nucleotides read TGTGCCAGCAGCTTTTCAGGGGCTAGAGTGGGAAACACCATATATTTT.

V gene TRBV28 combines with J gene TRBJ2-1; 7 bases line up with TRBD1. V gave up 2 bases and J gave up 3 bases; unmatched junction bases: 13. The CDR3 runs 18 residues. CDR1 is MDHEN, CDR2 SYDVKM, per germline. The CDR3 DNA reads TGTGCCAGCAGTTTAAACGGGCCCGGGACAGCTAACTACAATGAGCAGTTCTTC. This gives the protein CASSLNGPGTANYNEQFF.

V usage is TRBV9 and J usage is TRBJ2-7; 7 nucleotides agree with TRBD2. Germline V lookup: CDR1 SGDLS, CDR2 YYNGEE. V dropped 2 bases and J dropped 7; count of bases not matched to a gene: 9. The length of the CDR3 is 14 residues. CDR3 loop: CASSVGGGSLEQYF. CDR3 in DNA: TGTGCCAGCAGCGTCGGGGGAGGGTCCCTGGAGCAGTACTTC.

In its sample, this clone was seen a few times. CDR3 residues: CASSVVGGRGDEQYF. For the CDR3, the DNA is TGTGCCAGCAGCGTAGTGGGAGGGCGGGGGGACGAGCAGTACTTC. V and J are TRBV9 and TRBJ2-7; 8 nucleotides agree with TRBD2. V trimming: 0 bases; J trimming: 5 bases; junction bases outside the gene matches: 7. CDR1 and CDR2 (germline): SGDLS, YYNGEE. This CDR3 has 15 residues.

This clone came up once. This sequence joins TRBV7-2 and TRBJ1-1, with D uncertain. Trimming removed 2 bases from V and 1 base from J, with 11 bases in between. CDR1 SGHTA and CDR2 FQGNSA come from the germline V gene. The CDR3 is 15 amino acids. In DNA, the CDR3 is TGTGCCAGCAGCTTATTATCGAGGCCGAACACTGAAGCTTTCTTT. This codes for CASSLLSRPNTEAFF.

The chain employs TRBV7-6 and TRBJ2-7; the match to TRBD1 covers 10 bases. The CDR3 contains 15 residues. The germline gives CDR1 SGHVS, CDR2 FNYEAQ. Trimming took 5 bases from V and 2 from J; bases not matched to a gene: 6. CDR3 nucleotides: TGTGCCAGCAGCCCCGGGACAGGGGACCCCTACGAGCAGTACTTC. It codes for CASSPGTGDPYEQYF.

The chain is built from TRBV7-6 and TRBJ2-3, with 11 bases aligning to TRBD2. The length of the CDR3 is 19 residues. Germline V gene sequence: CDR1 SGHVS, CDR2 FNYEAQ. J lost 2 bases, V lost 4 bases, and 14 bases had no gene match. CDR3: CASSSGLSSGGFPTDTQYF. Written as DNA, the CDR3 is TGTGCCAGCAGCTCGGGGCTTTCTAGCGGGGGGTTCCCCACAGATACGCAGTATTTT.

The rearrangement joins TRBV6-4 to TRBJ2-2, with TRBD2 matching 7 bases. Germline V gene data show CDR1 as MRHNA and CDR2 as SNTAGT. J lost 3 bases, V lost 0 bases, and 1 base had no gene match. This CDR3 comprises 15 residues. CDR3 sequence: CASSDSREHTGELFF. The CDR3 region has the DNA TGTGCCAGCAGTGACTCGCGGGAGCACACCGGGGAGCTGTTTTTT.

This clone was seen a single time. The V gene is TRBV9, the J gene TRBJ1-3, with a tentative D call TRBD1 (6 bases). The V end lost 0 bases, the J end lost 1 base, and 11 bases lay between the germline ends. Germline CDR1 reads SGDLS; CDR2 reads YYNGEE. The CDR3 runs to 16 residues. The CDR3 is CASSVAGQLSGNTIYF. CDR3 sequence (DNA): TGTGCCAGCAGCGTAGCGGGACAACTATCTGGAAACACCATATATTTT. Together with reference TRBV9 and TRBJ1-3, the CDR3 gives the full variable domain: DSGVTQTPKHLITATGQRVTLRCSPRSGDLSVYWYQQSLDQGLQFLIQYYNGEERAKGNILERFSAQQFPDLHSELNLSSLELGDSALYFCASSVAGQLSGNTIYFGEGSWLTVV.

This sequence joins TRBV6-1 and TRBJ1-5; TRBD1 is a possible D gene (5 bases). CDR3 length: 12 residues. With 1 base removed from V and 9 bases from J, the gap between germline ends came to 7 bases. Per germline, CDR1 MNHNS and CDR2 SASEGT. The CDR3 here is CASSEERGPQHF. CDR3 DNA sequence: TGTGCCAGCAGTGAAGAAAGGGGGCCCCAGCATTTT.